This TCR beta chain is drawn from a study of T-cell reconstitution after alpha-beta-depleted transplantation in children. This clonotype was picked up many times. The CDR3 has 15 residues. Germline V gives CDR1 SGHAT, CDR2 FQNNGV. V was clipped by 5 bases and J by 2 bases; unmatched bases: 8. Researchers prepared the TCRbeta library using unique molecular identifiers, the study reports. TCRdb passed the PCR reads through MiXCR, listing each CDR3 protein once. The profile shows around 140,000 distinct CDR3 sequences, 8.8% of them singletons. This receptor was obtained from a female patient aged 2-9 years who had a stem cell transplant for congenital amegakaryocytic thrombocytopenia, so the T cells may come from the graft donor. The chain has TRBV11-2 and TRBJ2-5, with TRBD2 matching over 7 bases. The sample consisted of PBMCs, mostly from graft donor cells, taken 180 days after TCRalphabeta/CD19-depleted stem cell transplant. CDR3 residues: CASSTLLGGQETQYF. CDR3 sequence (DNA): TGTGCCAGCAGCACACTACTGGGAGGGCAAGAGACCCAGTACTTC.